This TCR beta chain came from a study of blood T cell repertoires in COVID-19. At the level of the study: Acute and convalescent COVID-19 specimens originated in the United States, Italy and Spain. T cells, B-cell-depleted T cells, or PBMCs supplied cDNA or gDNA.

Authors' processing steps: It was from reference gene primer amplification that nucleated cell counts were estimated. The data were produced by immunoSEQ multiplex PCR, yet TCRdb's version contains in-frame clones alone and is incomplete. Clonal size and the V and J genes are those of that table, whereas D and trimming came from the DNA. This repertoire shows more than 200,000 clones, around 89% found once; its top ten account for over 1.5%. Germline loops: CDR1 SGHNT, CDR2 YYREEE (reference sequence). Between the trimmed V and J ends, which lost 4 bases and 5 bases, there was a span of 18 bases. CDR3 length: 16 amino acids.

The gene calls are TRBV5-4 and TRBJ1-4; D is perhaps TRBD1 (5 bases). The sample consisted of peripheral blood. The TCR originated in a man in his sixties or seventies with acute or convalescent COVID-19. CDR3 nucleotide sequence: TGTGCCAGCAGCCTCGTCGAGCAGGGAGGAAATGAAAAACTGTTTTTT. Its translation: CASSLVEQGGNEKLFF.